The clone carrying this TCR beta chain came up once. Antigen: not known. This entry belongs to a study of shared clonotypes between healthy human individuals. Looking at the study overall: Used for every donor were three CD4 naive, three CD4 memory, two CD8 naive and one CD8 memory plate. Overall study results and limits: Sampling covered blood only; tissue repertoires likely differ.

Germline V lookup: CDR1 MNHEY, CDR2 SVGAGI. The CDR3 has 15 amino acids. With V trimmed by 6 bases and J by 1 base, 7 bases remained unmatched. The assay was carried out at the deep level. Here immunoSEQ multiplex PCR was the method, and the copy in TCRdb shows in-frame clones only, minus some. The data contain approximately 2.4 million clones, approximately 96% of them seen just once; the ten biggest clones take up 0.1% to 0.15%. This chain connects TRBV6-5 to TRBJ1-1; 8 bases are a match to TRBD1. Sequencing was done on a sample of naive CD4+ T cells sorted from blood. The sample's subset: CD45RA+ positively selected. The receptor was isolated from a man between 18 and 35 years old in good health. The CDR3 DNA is TGTGCCAGCAGGCGGACAGGGACCACGAACACTGAAGCTTTCTTT. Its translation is CASRRTGTTNTEAFF.